The rows below give T cell receptor beta chains drawn from one sample of a study of blood T cell repertoires in COVID-19. Assay used: immunoSEQ multiplex PCR; TCRdb lists only in-frame clones, some missing. The table records more than 45,000 clones, about 83% of them present only once. Sequenced sample: peripheral blood. The source is a woman in her sixties with acute or convalescent COVID-19. CDR3s include the opening cysteine and the closing phenylalanine or tryptophan. D genes are given only for firm matches. Size tells how often a clone was seen (once, few, many) or the class of an expanded clone, and some rows leave it out.

abundance,v_gene,d_gene,j_gene,CDR3nt,CDR3aa
.,TRBV5-1,TRBD1,TRBJ1-1,TGCGCCAGCAGCACCCGGGACAGCAGCTACACTGAAGCTTTCTTT,CASSTRDSSYTEAFF
.,TRBV2,TRBD1,TRBJ2-3,TGTGCCAGCAGTGTCGCAGGGGGCGCAGATACGCAGTATTTT,CASSVAGGADTQYF
.,TRBV7-2,TRBD1,TRBJ2-5,TGTGCCAGCAGTTTCGGACAGGAGGAGACCCAGTACTTC,CASSFGQEETQYF
.,TRBV4-3,.,TRBJ2-2,TGCGCCAGCAGCCAAGATTATAGGACTTACACCGGGGAGCTGTTTTTT,CASSQDYRTYTGELFF
.,TRBV25-1,TRBD1,TRBJ2-5,TGTGCCAGCAGTGAATCTTTCGGACAGGGAGAGACCCAGTACTTC,CASSESFGQGETQYF
.,TRBV5-1,TRBD2,TRBJ2-7,TGCGCCAGCAGCTTGGAAGGGACTAGCTACTACGAGCAGTACTTC,CASSLEGTSYYEQYF
.,TRBV5-1,.,TRBJ2-5,TGCGCCAGCAGTCTACAAACAGGGTCAGAGACCCAGTACTTC,CASSLQTGSETQYF
.,TRBV30,.,TRBJ2-2,TGTGCCTGGAGTGTACTCAGGGTGGACACCGGGGAGCTGTTTTTT,CAWSVLRVDTGELFF
.,TRBV6-5,.,TRBJ2-7,TGTGCCAGCAGACGAGACAGCTACGAGCAGTACTTC,CASRRDSYEQYF
.,TRBV10-3,TRBD1,TRBJ1-2,TGTGCCATCACGGGGACAGGGGGCCTAGATGGCTACACCTTC,CAITGTGGLDGYTF
.,TRBV29-1,TRBD1,TRBJ2-7,TGCAGCGTGGGGACAGGGAACTCCTACGAGCAGTACTTC,CSVGTGNSYEQYF
.,TRBV9,TRBD1,TRBJ2-7,TGTGCCAGCAGCCCCCAGGGGACAGGGCGCCCTTTCTACGAGCAGTACTTC,CASSPQGTGRPFYEQYF
.,TRBV10-3,.,TRBJ1-2,TGTGCCATCAGTCCAACAGAGAACCGAAACTATGGCTACACCTTC,CAISPTENRNYGYTF
.,TRBV29-1,TRBD1,TRBJ1-1,TGCAGCGTTGTTCAGGGGGCGAGGACTGAAGCTTTCTTT,CSVVQGARTEAFF
.,TRBV6-5,TRBD1,TRBJ1-1,TGTGCCAGCAGTTCGACAGGGGGGAACACTGAAGCTTTCTTT,CASSSTGGNTEAFF
once,TRBV24-1,TRBD1,TRBJ2-7,TGTGCCACCAGTGATTTGTGGGACAGGTTTTCCTACGAGCAGTACTTC,CATSDLWDRFSYEQYF
.,TRBV6-5,TRBD1,TRBJ1-5,TGTGCCAGCAGTTACTCGAATTCCGGACAGGCTTCCCAGCATTTT,CASSYSNSGQASQHF
.,TRBV24-1,.,TRBJ1-2,TGTGCCACCAGCACCGGTACTCCTAACTATGGCTACACCTTC,CATSTGTPNYGYTF
.,TRBV2,TRBD2,TRBJ2-2,TGTGCCAGCAGTGACCCGCTAGCGGGGGGCCTGAACACCGGGGAGCTGTTTTTT,CASSDPLAGGLNTGELFF
once,TRBV19,.,TRBJ1-2,TGTGCCAGCAGGACGGACTTTAACTATGGCTACACCTTC,CASRTDFNYGYTF
few,TRBV6-5,.,TRBJ2-2,TGTGCCAGCAGGTACAGGGAGGACACCGGGGAGCTGTTTTTT,CASRYREDTGELFF
.,TRBV15,TRBD1,TRBJ2-7,TGTGCCACCAGCAAAGGGGACAGGGCGACCTACGAGCAGTACTTC,CATSKGDRATYEQYF
.,TRBV5-1,TRBD1,TRBJ1-1,TGCGCCAGCAGCTCCGGACAGGGAAGAAACACTGAAGCTTTCTTT,CASSSGQGRNTEAFF
.,TRBV19,.,TRBJ1-2,TGTGCCAGTAGTTCCCCGCCGGAGGCTTTGGGCTACACCTTC,CASSSPPEALGYTF
.,TRBV5-6,.,TRBJ2-1,TGTGCCAGCAGCCCGGGAGCGGGCTCCTACAATGAGCAGTTCTTC,CASSPGAGSYNEQFF
.,TRBV10-3,.,TRBJ1-5,TGTGCCATCAGTGAGTCCGTACCGGGTAGCAATCAGCCCCAGCATTTT,CAISESVPGSNQPQHF
few,TRBV14,TRBD2,TRBJ2-5,TGTGCCAGCAGCCAAGATCCTAGCGGGAGGTTTGAGACCCAGTACTTC,CASSQDPSGRFETQYF
.,TRBV14,TRBD2,TRBJ2-1,TGTGCCAGCAGCCCCTTAGCGGGGGGCCCCTACAATGAGCAGTTCTTC,CASSPLAGGPYNEQFF
.,TRBV7-2,.,TRBJ1-1,TGTGCCAGCAGCTTGGGCCCGGGAGGGACGAACACTGAAGCTTTCTTT,CASSLGPGGTNTEAFF
.,TRBV6-4,.,TRBJ2-1,TGTACCGGACTTAGCTACAATGAGCAGTTCTTC,CTGLSYNEQFF
.,TRBV3-1/TRBV3-2,TRBD1,TRBJ2-1,TGTGCCAGCAGCCAAGATCGGGGGACAGGGCAGCAGTTCTTC,CASSQDRGTGQQFF
.,TRBV5-4,.,TRBJ2-3,TGTGCCAGCAGCCACCGGGGGGCCGATAGGAATACGCAGTATTTT,CASSHRGADRNTQYF
.,TRBV23-1,.,TRBJ2-5,TGCGCCAGCAGTCAATCAGGCGGGCCAGGAGAGACCCAGTACTTC,CASSQSGGPGETQYF
.,TRBV28,.,TRBJ1-1,TGTGCCAGCAGTAGTACAGGGACGTTGGCTTTCTTT,CASSSTGTLAFF
.,TRBV4-1,.,TRBJ2-1,TGCGCCAGCAGCCAAGTTCCAGGGGGGAATGAGCAGTTCTTC,CASSQVPGGNEQFF
.,TRBV5-1,TRBD1,TRBJ2-6,TGCGCCAGCAGAGTAAGGACAGGTGATTCCGGGGCCAACGTCCTGACTTTC,CASRVRTGDSGANVLTF
.,TRBV7-7,.,TRBJ2-5,TGTGCTAGCAGCTTAGGGGGCGGGAGAGGAGAGACCCAGTACTTC,CASSLGGGRGETQYF
.,TRBV11-2,.,TRBJ2-7,TGTGCCAGCTCACGGGGCTCCTACGAGCAGTACTTC,CASSRGSYEQYF
.,TRBV6-1,.,TRBJ1-5,TGTGCCAGCAGTGAACAGGATCTTCAGCATTTT,CASSEQDLQHF
.,TRBV7-9,.,TRBJ1-1,TGTGCCAGCAGCCCCGGAGGGCGGCACGCTGAAGCTTTCTTT,CASSPGGRHAEAFF
.,TRBV25-1,TRBD1,TRBJ2-1,TGTGCCAGCAGCGCCAGACAGGGGACCTACAATGAGCAGTTCTTC,CASSARQGTYNEQFF
.,TRBV7-8,TRBD1,TRBJ1-2,TGTGCCAGCAGCCAAGGACAGGGTTTTTTCTATGGCTACACCTTC,CASSQGQGFFYGYTF
.,TRBV7-7,TRBD2,TRBJ2-5,TGTGCTAGCAGCTTAGCGGGGGTAGCGGGAGCTGAGACCCAGTACTTC,CASSLAGVAGAETQYF
few,TRBV5-5,TRBD2,TRBJ2-3,TGTGCCAGCAGCTCCCACACATCAGCGGGATCCACAGATACGCAGTATTTT,CASSSHTSAGSTDTQYF
.,TRBV6-5,TRBD2,TRBJ2-1,TGTGCCAGCAGTCGCGGACTAGATAACAATGAGCAGTTCTTC,CASSRGLDNNEQFF
.,TRBV4-3,TRBD2,TRBJ2-7,TGCGCCAGCAGCCAAGAATGGGCGGGAGGTATCTACGAGCAGTACTTC,CASSQEWAGGIYEQYF
.,TRBV5-8,.,TRBJ1-1,TGTGCCAGCAGCCCAAAGGGGGGGGCTGAAGCTTTCTTT,CASSPKGGAEAFF
.,TRBV10-3,.,TRBJ1-2,TGTGCCATCCGTGGGGGGGGGACAAGTGGCTACACCTTC,CAIRGGGTSGYTF
.,TRBV4-1,.,TRBJ2-7,TGCGCCAGCAGAAACATCCCCTCCTACGAGCAGTACTTC,CASRNIPSYEQYF
once,TRBV10-1,.,TRBJ2-7,TGCGCCAGCAGTAGAAATCAGGTGCCTGCCTCCTACGAGCAGTACTTC,CASSRNQVPASYEQYF
.,TRBV30,.,TRBJ1-5,TGTGCCTGCTCGACAGAAGATCAGCCCCAGCATTTT,CACSTEDQPQHF